This T cell receptor (beta chain) stems from a study of a mutant IDH1 vaccine in newly diagnosed glioma. Sequencing was performed with immunoSEQ multiplex PCR; in TCRdb, only in-frame clones are kept and a portion is missing. The table has just under 95,000 clones, around 80% seen once. Time point given: baseline, week 1 (first vaccination visit). Treatment reported: pre-vaccination baseline after standard-of-care therapy. V lost 4 bases and J lost 3, with 11 bases in between. Germline CDR1 reads SGHNT; CDR2 reads YYREEE (reference sequence). This CDR3 contains 13 residues. This sequence was found in a man aged 35-49 years with glioma. The specimen comprised PBMCs, sampled from a glioma patient treated with radiotherapy, temozolomide or both. J is TRBJ2-7 and V is TRBV5-4, with D possibly matching TRBD2 (6 bases). The CDR3: CASSPETSYEQYF. Written as DNA, the CDR3 is TGTGCCAGCAGCCCTGAGACTAGCTACGAGCAGTACTTC.